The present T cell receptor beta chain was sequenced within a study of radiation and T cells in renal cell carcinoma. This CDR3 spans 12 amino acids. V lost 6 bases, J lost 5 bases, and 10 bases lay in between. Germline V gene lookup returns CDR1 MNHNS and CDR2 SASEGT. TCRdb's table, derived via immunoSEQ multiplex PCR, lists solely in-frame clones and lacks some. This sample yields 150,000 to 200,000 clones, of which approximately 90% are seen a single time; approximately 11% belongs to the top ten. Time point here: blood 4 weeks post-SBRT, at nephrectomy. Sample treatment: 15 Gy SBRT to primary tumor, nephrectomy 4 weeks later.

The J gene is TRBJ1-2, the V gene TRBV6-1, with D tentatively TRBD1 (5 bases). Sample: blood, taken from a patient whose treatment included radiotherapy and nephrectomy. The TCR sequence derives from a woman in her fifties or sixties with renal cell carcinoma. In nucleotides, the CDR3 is TGTGCCAGCAGCCCGACAGTTTATGGCTACACCTTC. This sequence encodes CASSPTVYGYTF.